This T cell receptor (beta chain) stems from a study of blood T cell repertoires in COVID-19. Study-level information: Acute-phase and convalescent COVID-19 samples originated in the United States, Italy and Spain. The analysed material was cDNA or gDNA that came from T cells, B-cell-depleted T cells, or PBMCs.

Seattle participants joined during active infection and were tracked over time. Authors' processing steps: Amplification with reference gene primers provided the estimates of nucleated cell counts. TCRdb's table, derived via immunoSEQ multiplex PCR, lists solely in-frame clones and lacks some. The V and J calls and clone size come from that table; D and trimming were worked out from the DNA. The table records approximately 58,000 clones, more than 80% of them present only once. With 0 bases clipped from V and 1 base from J, the junction kept 1 base outside the gene matches. The CDR3 spans 15 residues. CDR1 is SGHRS and CDR2 is YFSETQ in the germline V gene.

What was sequenced was peripheral blood. The chain carries TRBV5-1 and TRBJ1-3; 7 bases line up with TRBD1. The origin of this receptor is a man aged 55 to 70 with COVID-19, enrolled during active disease. CDR3 protein: CASSLVGQSGNTIYF. In DNA, the CDR3 is TGCGCCAGCAGCTTGGTGGGACAGTCTGGAAACACCATATATTTT.